Listed here are 18 T cell receptor beta chains from one sample, sequenced in a study of blood T cells in healthy people across ages. The use of a sample-barcoded 5' primer and a J-beta primer mix characterized a second PCR of about 7 to 12 cycles. TCRdb re-analysed the 5' RACE reads in MiXCR, keeping a single row per CDR3 protein. This table has some 1,500,000 distinct CDR3 sequences, approximately 42% appearing once. Sequencing input: blood. These receptors were collected from a woman younger than 30 in good health.

The V gene is TRBV25-1, the J gene TRBJ1-2; TRBD1 matches at 7 bases. The J segment lost 3 bases and the V segment lost 4 bases, leaving 5 bases of the junction unmatched. Germline V gives CDR1 MGHDK, CDR2 SYGVNS. CDR3 size: 14 residues. CDR3 bases: TGTGCCAGCAGTGGGTACAGGGGCGACTATGGCTACACCTTC. Encoded protein: CASSGYRGDYGYTF.

This chain joins TRBV9 and TRBJ2-1; D perhaps matches TRBD1 (5 bases). The tail of the sequence fits TRBJ2-7 better, so the J call may be wrong. Germline V gives CDR1 SGDLS, CDR2 YYNGEE. The CDR3 runs to 17 residues. The CDR3 sequence is CASSVVLGAGPYNEQYF. The CDR3 DNA is TGTGCCAGCAGCGTAGTTCTAGGGGCAGGGCCCTACAATGAGCAGTACTTC.

V is TRBV3-1 and J is TRBJ2-1, with unresolved D. Trimming removed 4 bases from V and 4 bases from J, with 11 bases in between. The length of the CDR3 is 14 residues. Germline assignment: CDR1 LGHDT and CDR2 YNNKEL (reference sequence). The CDR3 DNA is TGTGCCAGCAGCCTTTGGCCCCGGTACAATGAGCAGTTCTTC. Its protein product is CASSLWPRYNEQFF.

The V and J genes are TRBV10-3 and TRBJ2-1; D call uncertain. Germline CDR1 reads ENHRY; CDR2 reads SYGVKD. Trimming cost V 2 bases and J 5 bases, with 13 bases left between them. This CDR3 has 15 amino acids. CDR3 in amino acids: CAISEAETSNNEQFF. The CDR3 DNA reads TGTGCCATCAGTGAGGCCGAGACGTCGAACAATGAGCAGTTCTTC.

This clonotype has just a few counts. The CDR3, as DNA: TGTGCCAGCAGTTTAGGCGGGCCCATTGAAGCTTTCTTT. Its protein is CASSLGGPIEAFF. The genes are TRBV12-3 or TRBV12-4 and TRBJ1-1, with D unresolved. V was trimmed by 1 base and J by 7 bases, leaving 10 bases between them. The CDR3 covers 13 residues.

In regard to this clonotype: The junction and the germline gene differ at one end; a read error may be behind it. The chain joins TRBV12-3 or TRBV12-4 to TRBJ2-5; possibly TRBD1 or TRBD2 for D (6 bases each). This CDR3 is 14 amino acids long. CDR3 loop: CTSSQHSGAETQYF. DNA for the CDR3: TGTACCAGCAGCCAACACTCGGGGGCAGAGACCCAGTACTTC.

This chain uses TRBV5-1 with TRBJ2-3, with TRBD2 identical over 14 bases. Germline CDR1 and CDR2: SGHRS and YFSETQ. V shed 4 bases and J 4 bases; nucleotides not matched to a gene: 5. This CDR3 has 16 residues. CDR3 nucleotides: TGCGCCAGCAGCACGGGACTAGCGGGGGTAGCAGATACGCAGTATTTT. Translation gives CASSTGLAGVADTQYF.

This clonotype was seen only a few times. The CDR3 here is CASSSTLSGELFF. CDR3 coding DNA: TGTGCCAGCAGTTCGACCTTGAGCGGGGAGCTGTTTTTT. The chain uses TRBV2 and TRBJ2-2; D gene ambiguous. Germline V gene lookup returns CDR1 SNHLY and CDR2 FYNNEI. With 5 bases removed from V and 7 bases from J, the gap between germline ends came to 11 bases. The CDR3 runs 13 residues.

This clonotype was seen more than once but under ten times. The chain recombines TRBV20-1 with TRBJ2-5; D ambiguous. This CDR3 spans 13 amino acids. Trimming removed 5 bases at V and 0 bases at J, with 10 bases between. Germline loops: CDR1 DFQATT, CDR2 SNEGSKA (reference sequence). The CDR3 sequence: CSAHTANQETQYF. The DNA of the CDR3 is TGCAGTGCTCACACAGCTAACCAAGAGACCCAGTACTTC.

This clonotype was observed a handful of times. The V call is TRBV4-1, the J call TRBJ2-1; 12 bases agree with TRBD2. Germline V lookup: CDR1 MGHRA, CDR2 YSYEKL. This CDR3 is 15 amino acids long. The V segment lost 1 base and the J segment 10 bases; nucleotides outside the gene matches: 5. CDR3 in DNA: TGCGCCAGCAGCCAAGGGACTAGCGGGGTCATAGAGCAGTTCTTC. Amino acids: CASSQGTSGVIEQFF.

This clonotype was counted ten times or more. V is TRBV20-1 and J is TRBJ2-1, with unresolved D. The CDR3 is made up of 12 amino acids. Between the trimmed V and J ends, which lost 0 bases and 8 bases, there was a span of 8 bases. The germline V gene encodes CDR1 DFQATT and CDR2 SNEGSKA (reference sequence). The CDR3 bases are TGCAGTGCTAGAGATCTTTTAGATGAGCAGTTCTTC. It translates to CSARDLLDEQFF.

V usage is TRBV7-2 and J usage is TRBJ1-5, with no clear D. Germline V gives CDR1 SGHTA, CDR2 FQGNSA. V was trimmed by 0 bases and J by 2 bases, leaving 14 bases between them. This CDR3 contains 17 residues. CDR3 residues: CASSLAAGASGNQPQHF. The CDR3 DNA is TGTGCCAGCAGCTTAGCGGCAGGCGCCTCGGGCAATCAGCCCCAGCATTTT.

This clonotype was counted only a few times. The chain uses TRBV18 and TRBJ1-5; TRBD1 matches 10 bases. J gave up 3 bases and V 2 bases, and 4 bases lay outside the gene matches. This CDR3 region has 16 residues. Germline loops: CDR1 KGHSH, CDR2 LQKENI. CDR3 nucleotide sequence: TGTGCCAGCTCACCAGACAGGGGGCATACCAATCAGCCCCAGCATTTT. As protein: CASSPDRGHTNQPQHF.

The table lists this clonotype with a few counts. The J gene is TRBJ2-7, the V gene TRBV7-2, with 7 positions matching TRBD2. This CDR3 spans 14 amino acids. Germline assignment: CDR1 SGHTA and CDR2 FQGNSA. V shed 2 bases and J 4 bases; nucleotides not matched to a gene: 5. The CDR3 DNA follows: TGTGCCAGCAGCTTATTTGGGGAGGGATACGAGCAGTACTTC. Its protein product is CASSLFGEGYEQYF.

This clonotype came up a few times. This chain uses TRBV12-3 or TRBV12-4 with TRBJ2-2; 9 bases line up with TRBD1. V dropped 7 bases and J dropped 5; count of bases not matched to a gene: 11. There are 16 residues in the CDR3. CDR3 loop: CASTRTGELLTGELFF. In DNA, the CDR3 is TGTGCCAGCACCAGGACAGGGGAACTTTTAACCGGGGAGCTGTTTTTT.

CDR3 nucleotides: TGTGCCACCAGCAAAGCACAGGGGTTGTTTTTT. Translating gives CATSKAQGLFF. V is TRBV15 and J is TRBJ1-4; TRBD1 agrees at 7 bases. J was trimmed by 15 bases and V by 4 bases; bases with no gene match: 5. The germline V gene encodes CDR1 LNHNV and CDR2 YYDKDF (reference sequence). The CDR3 has 11 residues.

The chain has TRBV4-1 and TRBJ2-3; D remains ambiguous. This CDR3 has 13 amino acids. Germline V gene sequence: CDR1 MGHRA, CDR2 YSYEKL. Trimming removed 0 bases at V and 4 bases at J, with 5 bases between. The CDR3 region is CASSQDAPDTQYF. The CDR3 nucleotides read TGCGCCAGCAGCCAAGATGCGCCAGATACGCAGTATTTT.

V is TRBV12-3 or TRBV12-4 and J is TRBJ2-1, with TRBD2 identical over 8 bases. The CDR3 has 13 amino acids. J gave up 6 bases and V 6 bases, and 4 bases lay outside the gene matches. For the CDR3, the DNA is TGTGCCAGCAGGCCCGGGACTAGCAATGAGCAGTTCTTC. Translated, it gives CASRPGTSNEQFF.